What follows describes a single TCR beta chain. Its antigen is currently unknown. The data stem from a study of shared clonotypes between healthy human individuals. Turning to the study itself: Researchers assigned three CD4 naive, three CD4 memory, two CD8 naive and one CD8 memory plate to each donor. Findings and caveats of the study: About 5% was the fraction of naive CD4 clonotypes found shared across a few donors.

Trimming removed 3 bases from V and 7 bases from J, with 13 bases in between. The germline gives CDR1 MNHNS, CDR2 SASEGT. The CDR3 runs 14 residues. CD45RO negativity and positive selection for CCR7 defined naive CD8 cells, a population that excluded terminally differentiated effector memory CD45RA+ cells. The method was immunoSEQ multiplex PCR; TCRdb's version includes in-frame clones alone and lacks a portion of them. The sample includes some 740,000 clones, 90% to 95% of them seen just once. This TCR derives from a man aged 30 to 45 in good health. The sequencing sample was made of naive CD8+ T cells sorted from blood. The chain uses TRBV6-1 and TRBJ2-1; D possibly corresponds to TRBD1 (6 bases). The CDR3 reads CASSEGASKNEQFF. The CDR3 DNA sequence: TGTGCCAGCAGTGAGGGGGCTAGCAAGAATGAGCAGTTCTTC.